The T cell receptor (beta chain) described here comes from a study of T-cell memory formation after mild COVID-19. TCRdb used MiXCR to reprocess the 5' RACE reads, holding one entry per CDR3 protein. This table has fewer than 650,000 distinct CDR3 sequences, about 20% appearing once. J lost 4 bases, V lost 6 bases, and 11 bases had no gene match. The germline V gene encodes CDR1 SQVTM and CDR2 ANQGSEA. The CDR3 totals 15 residues. The receptor comes from an adult woman who had mild COVID-19 (a few samples of this study predate the infection). Cell type and time point are not known. The V and J genes are TRBV29-1 and TRBJ1-2, with 10 bases fitting TRBD1. Source material: PBMCs or a T cell subset sorted from them (not recorded which). CDR3 in amino acids: CSVLLGDRGIYGYTF. In DNA, the CDR3 is TGCAGCGTCCTCTTGGGGGACAGGGGAATCTATGGCTACACCTTC.